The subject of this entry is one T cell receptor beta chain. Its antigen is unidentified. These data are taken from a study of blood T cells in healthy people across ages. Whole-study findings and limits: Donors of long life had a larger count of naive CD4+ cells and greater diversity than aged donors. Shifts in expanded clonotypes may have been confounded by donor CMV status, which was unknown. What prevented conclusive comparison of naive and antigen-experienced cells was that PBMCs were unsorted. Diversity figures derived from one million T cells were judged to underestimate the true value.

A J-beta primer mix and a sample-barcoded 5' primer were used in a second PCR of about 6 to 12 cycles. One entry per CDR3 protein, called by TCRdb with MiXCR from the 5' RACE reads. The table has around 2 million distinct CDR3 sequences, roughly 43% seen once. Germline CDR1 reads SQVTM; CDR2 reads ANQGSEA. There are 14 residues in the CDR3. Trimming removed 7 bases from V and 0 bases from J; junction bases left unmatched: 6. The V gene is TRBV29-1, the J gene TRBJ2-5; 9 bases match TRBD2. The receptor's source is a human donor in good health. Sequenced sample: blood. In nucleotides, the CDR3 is TGCAGCGCCGCGGGGGGGGTGTACCAAGAGACCCAGTACTTC. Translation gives CSAAGGVYQETQYF.